Each of the 32 T cell receptor beta chains below was sequenced from the same sample in a study of spatial heterogeneity in lung cancer. Using its own MiXCR run on the 5' RACE reads, TCRdb lists one record per CDR3 protein. The sample includes approximately 56,000 distinct CDR3 sequences, less than 9.5% of them seen just once. Time point indicated: blood at routine non-recurrence follow-up after resection. Material for sequencing was whole RNA from tumor, nontumor lung or frozen PBMC, left unsorted. The sample here was PBMCs, taken at follow-up. These receptors came from a female donor with early-stage non-small cell lung cancer.

This clonotype was detected ten times or more. This chain connects TRBV5-5 to TRBJ2-3; D is undetermined. Per the germline V gene, CDR1 is SGHKS and CDR2 is YYEKEE (reference sequence). V lost 2 bases and J lost 5, with 6 bases in between. The CDR3 is made up of 12 amino acids. Here the CDR3 reads CASSFQIDTQYF. Written as DNA, the CDR3 is TGTGCCAGCAGCTTTCAGATAGATACGCAGTATTTT.

With respect to this clonotype: A much bigger clone sits one base away, suggesting this may be a read error. The rearrangement joins TRBV2 to TRBJ2-3; D call uncertain. The germline gives CDR1 SNHLY, CDR2 FYNNEI. Trimming cost V 8 bases and J 3 bases, with 21 bases left between them. CDR3 length: 16 amino acids. As DNA, the CDR3 is TGTGCCAGCCTCGAGGAACAAATCCTAACGACAGATACGCAGTATTTT. Protein sequence: CASLEEQILTTDTQYF.

Many counts were recorded for this clonotype. This chain connects TRBV4-1 to TRBJ1-4; weak D call: TRBD1 (5 bases). This CDR3 is built from 17 residues. Germline V gene sequence: CDR1 MGHRA, CDR2 YSYEKL. V shed 0 bases and J shed 5 bases, with 16 bases lying between them. CDR3 in DNA: TGCGCCAGCAGCCAAGAAAAAACCGGGACGGCCAATGAAAAACTGTTTTTT. Translating it yields CASSQEKTGTANEKLFF.

This clonotype was detected many times. The chain carries TRBV7-2 and TRBJ2-1, with D perhaps being TRBD1 or TRBD2 (5 bases each). Trimming pared 4 bases from V and 1 base from J, leaving 11 bases between. There are 15 residues in the CDR3. Germline values: CDR1 SGHTA, CDR2 FQGNSA. DNA of the CDR3: TGTGCCAGCAGCTCCCAGAGGGGTTCCTACAATGAGCAGTTCTTC. Encoded protein: CASSSQRGSYNEQFF.

This clonotype showed up many times. The genes are TRBV7-8 and TRBJ1-5, with a tentative D call TRBD1 (6 bases). Germline values: CDR1 SGHVS, CDR2 FQNEAQ. This CDR3 is built from 18 residues. V gave up 2 bases and J gave up 7 bases, with 24 bases separating them. The CDR3: CASSLSGVVGGGRQPQHF. DNA for the CDR3: TGTGCCAGCAGCTTAAGTGGGGTGGTTGGTGGGGGCAGACAGCCCCAGCATTTT.

This clonotype was recorded many times. The chain carries TRBV5-1 and TRBJ2-1; 9 bases are a match to TRBD1. CDR1 and CDR2 from the germline V gene are SGHRS and YFSETQ. J lost 8 bases, V lost 5 bases, and 14 bases had no gene match. This CDR3 has 16 residues. The CDR3 region has the DNA TGCGCCAGCAGGCGGGACAGGGAAGTATTCTCGGATGAGCAGTTCTTC. Translation gives CASRRDREVFSDEQFF.

At least ten counts were recorded for this clonotype. This chain joins TRBV7-2 and TRBJ2-7; tentatively, D is TRBD1 or TRBD2 (5 bases each). The CDR3 consists of 13 residues. Trimming shortened V by 5 bases and J by 1 base, and 9 bases separated the two germline ends. Germline CDR1 is SGHTA and CDR2 is FQGNSA. The CDR3: CASSRDGSYEQYF. The CDR3, as DNA: TGTGCCAGCAGCCGGGACGGGTCCTACGAGCAGTACTTC.

The chain carries TRBV5-4 and TRBJ2-5; 11 nucleotides align to TRBD2. V was clipped by 0 bases and J by 2 bases; unmatched bases: 6. CDR1 and CDR2 from the germline V gene are SGHNT and YYREEE (reference sequence). CDR3 length: 17 residues. In DNA, the CDR3 is TGTGCCAGCAGCTTGGGAGGACTAGCGGGTCTACAAGAGACCCAGTACTTC. Translating it yields CASSLGGLAGLQETQYF. The full variable domain, rest sourced from reference TRBV5-4 and TRBJ2-5, is ETGVTQSPTHLIKTRGQQVTLRCSSQSGHNTVSWYQQALGQGPQFIFQYYREEENGRGNFPPRFSGLQFPNYSSELNVNALELDDSALYLCASSLGGLAGLQETQYFGPGTRLLVL.

This clonotype appeared many times. This chain uses TRBV6-2 or TRBV6-3 with TRBJ2-4; tentatively, D is TRBD2 (6 bases). Deletions cut 4 bases from V and 6 bases from J, with 13 bases between. Germline V gene sequence: CDR1 MNHEY, CDR2 SVGEGT. The CDR3 runs 14 residues. The CDR3 protein is CASSLGGVLNIQYF. The DNA for the CDR3 is TGTGCCAGCAGTTTGGGGGGAGTTTTAAACATTCAGTACTTC.

This chain uses TRBV20-1 with TRBJ1-1, with 11 bases lining up with TRBD1. The trim removed 2 bases at V and 2 bases at J, leaving 10 bases unmatched. The CDR3 runs to 17 residues. Looked up from germline, CDR1 is DFQATT and CDR2 is SNEGSKA (reference sequence). The CDR3 DNA is TGCAGTGCTAGACTCTCCGGGACAGGGGGTTCCAACACTGAAGCTTTCTTT. Amino acids: CSARLSGTGGSNTEAFF.

The rearrangement joins TRBV7-9 to TRBJ2-1, with D perhaps assigned TRBD1 or TRBD2 (6 bases each). The CDR3 is 17 amino acids. CDR1 is SEHNR and CDR2 is FQNEAQ in the germline V gene (reference sequence). Trimming took 4 bases from V and 7 from J, leaving 23 bases between them. The CDR3 protein is CASSSLDVGTRGNEQFF. CDR3 DNA: TGTGCCAGCAGCTCTCTAGATGTAGGGACACGGGGGAATGAGCAGTTCTTC.

In its sample, this clonotype was seen many times. This rearrangement joins TRBV7-9 to TRBJ2-5, with D uncertain. The CDR3 consists of 12 residues. Germline V CDR1 and CDR2: SEHNR, FQNEAQ (reference sequence). V was clipped by 5 bases and J by 7 bases, with 11 bases between them. The CDR3 sequence is CASSPTDLTQYF. CDR3 nucleotides: TGTGCCAGCAGCCCCACGGATTTGACCCAGTACTTC.

The sample holds a few counts of this clonotype. CDR3 region: CASRTSGSRREYQETQYF. For the CDR3, the DNA is TGTGCCAGTCGGACTAGCGGGTCTCGTCGGGAGTACCAAGAGACCCAGTACTTC. The chain is built from TRBV18 and TRBJ2-5; 11 positions agree with TRBD2. In germline, CDR1 is KGHSH, CDR2 LQKENI. J gave up 0 bases and V 9 bases, and 15 bases lay outside the gene matches. The CDR3 is 18 residues long. The entire variable domain, with the rest obtained from reference TRBV18 and TRBJ2-5, is as follows: NAGVMQNPRHLVRRRGQEARLRCSPMKGHSHVYWYRQLPEEGLKFMVYLQKENIIDESGMPKERFSAEFPKEGPSILRIQQVVRGDSAAYFCASRTSGSRREYQETQYFGPGTRLLVL.

The chain has TRBV5-1 and TRBJ1-1; 11 bases align to TRBD1. Germline V CDR1 and CDR2: SGHRS, YFSETQ. The V segment lost 1 base and the J segment 3 bases; nucleotides outside the gene matches: 5. The CDR3 covers 16 residues. The CDR3 loop reads CASSLPRTGGYTEAFF. CDR3 bases: TGCGCCAGCAGCTTGCCCCGGACAGGGGGCTACACTGAAGCTTTCTTT.

The rearrangement links TRBV3-1 to TRBJ2-6; D is unclear. The germline gives CDR1 LGHDT, CDR2 YNNKEL (reference sequence). Trimming removed 1 base from V and 3 bases from J, with 10 bases in between. This CDR3 has 16 residues. The CDR3 sequence is CASSQAERIGANVLTF. The DNA of the CDR3 is TGTGCCAGCAGCCAAGCCGAAAGGATTGGGGCCAACGTCCTGACTTTC.

This clonotype has at least ten counts. This chain connects TRBV7-2 to TRBJ2-2, with unresolved D. The CDR3 is 12 residues long. Germline values: CDR1 SGHTA, CDR2 FQGNSA. The V end lost 2 bases, the J end lost 8 bases, and 6 bases lay between the germline ends. The CDR3 region is CASSLFAGELFF. DNA of the CDR3: TGTGCCAGCAGCTTATTCGCTGGGGAGCTGTTTTTT.

This clonotype appeared many times. This rearrangement joins TRBV13 to TRBJ2-7; possible D gene TRBD1, 5 bases. Germline V lookup: CDR1 PRHDT, CDR2 FYEKMQ (reference sequence). V dropped 0 bases and J dropped 1 base, with 10 bases sitting between them. The CDR3 is 15 residues long. CDR3 protein: CASSLGIQGSYEQYF. CDR3 nucleotide sequence: TGTGCCAGCAGCTTAGGAATCCAGGGTTCCTACGAGCAGTACTTC.

In this sample, this clonotype turned up many times. The chain carries TRBV20-1 and TRBJ1-4; TRBD1 matches 8 bases. This CDR3 comprises 15 residues. Germline-derived CDR1 and CDR2 are DFQATT and SNEGSKA (reference sequence). After removal of 1 base from V and 4 bases from J, the junction contained 5 bases not matched to a gene. The CDR3 nucleotides are TGCAGTGCTAGAGCCTGGGACAGGTTTAATGAAAAACTGTTTTTT. Translated, it gives CSARAWDRFNEKLFF.

This clonotype was detected ten times or more. The rearrangement links TRBV6-2 or TRBV6-3 to TRBJ2-1; 8 nucleotides line up with TRBD1. Germline V CDR1 and CDR2: MNHEY, SVGEGT. Unmatched junction bases numbered 9, after V lost 2 bases and J lost 6 bases. This CDR3 region has 16 residues. The CDR3 nucleotides read TGTGCCAGCAGTTACCCAGACAGGGGACGGGGCAATGAGCAGTTCTTC. As protein: CASSYPDRGRGNEQFF.

This clonotype was detected ten times or more. The V gene is TRBV6-1, the J gene TRBJ1-2, with a tentative D call TRBD1 (6 bases). Between the trimmed V and J ends, which lost 8 bases and 8 bases, there was a span of 15 bases. Germline loops: CDR1 MNHNS, CDR2 SASEGT. There are 12 residues in the CDR3. CDR3 amino acids: CASRDMPLGYTF. In nucleotides, the CDR3 is TGTGCCAGCCGGGACATGCCTTTGGGCTACACCTTC.

This clonotype was counted between two and nine times. The chain employs TRBV3-1 and TRBJ2-4; 7 bases are shared with TRBD2. V shed 4 bases, J shed 6 bases, and the junction held 6 bases outside the gene matches. The CDR3 contains 14 residues. Germline CDR1 and CDR2: LGHDT and YNNKEL (reference sequence). The CDR3 bases are TGTGCCAGCAGCCCTGGAGTAGCGGGAAACATTCAGTACTTC. It codes for CASSPGVAGNIQYF.

This clonotype has a count of ten or more. The CDR3 nucleotides are TGTGCCAGCAGCCGGGCCGACAATGAGCAGTTCTTC. Its translation: CASSRADNEQFF. The chain joins TRBV11-2 to TRBJ2-1; no clear D. Trimming took off 5 bases at V and 5 bases at J, with 7 bases between the two ends. CDR3 length: 12 amino acids. In germline, CDR1 is SGHAT, CDR2 FQNNGV.

This clonotype was observed at least ten times. This chain uses TRBV7-8 with TRBJ1-1; D not resolved. Germline V lookup: CDR1 SGHVS, CDR2 FQNEAQ. Trimming took 2 bases from V and 1 from J, leaving 8 bases between them. This CDR3 is 14 amino acids long. The CDR3 bases are TGTGCCAGCAGCTTATCCCGGCCGAACACTGAAGCTTTCTTT. The encoded protein is CASSLSRPNTEAFF.

The DNA for the CDR3 is TGTGCCAGTAGTAACGGACCGTCCTCTGGGGCCAACGTCCTGACTTTC. As protein: CASSNGPSSGANVLTF. The chain employs TRBV19 and TRBJ2-6; no reliable D call. The CDR3 extends over 16 amino acids. Germline values: CDR1 LNHDA, CDR2 SQIVND (reference sequence). Trimming stripped 4 bases from V and 0 bases from J, with 10 bases between.

This clonotype appeared many times. The genes are TRBV6-5 and TRBJ2-7, with 9 positions matching TRBD2. There are 15 residues in the CDR3. Germline assignment: CDR1 MNHEY and CDR2 SVGAGI. V dropped 7 bases and J dropped 2; count of bases not matched to a gene: 9. Here the CDR3 reads CASTPGSGGTYEQYF. DNA of the CDR3: TGTGCCAGCACCCCGGGGAGCGGGGGGACCTACGAGCAGTACTTC.

The chain couples TRBV4-1 to TRBJ1-1, with a tentative D call TRBD1 (5 bases). The CDR3 contains 15 residues. In germline, CDR1 is MGHRA, CDR2 YSYEKL. V dropped 2 bases and J dropped 1 base, with 11 bases sitting between them. CDR3 sequence: CASSQNPTGNTEAFF. CDR3 bases: TGCGCCAGCAGCCAAAACCCCACAGGGAACACTGAAGCTTTCTTT.

This clonotype was recorded many times. The V and J genes are TRBV20-1 and TRBJ1-1; no clear D. Trimming removed 5 bases at V and 4 bases at J, with 14 bases between. The CDR3 sequence is 13 residues long. Germline loops: CDR1 DFQATT, CDR2 SNEGSKA (reference sequence). CDR3 protein: CSAFPAGRTEAFF. DNA of the CDR3: TGCAGTGCTTTTCCGGCTGGTCGCACTGAAGCTTTCTTT.

Remarks on this clonotype: This may arise from a read error, as a much more abundant clone is one base away. The chain couples TRBV7-9 to TRBJ2-3; 8 bases align to TRBD1. The V and J ends lost 3 bases and 4 bases, in that order; junction bases with no gene match: 6. CDR1 and CDR2 (germline): SEHNR, FQNEAQ (reference sequence). This CDR3 is built from 15 residues. The CDR3 DNA follows: TGTGCCAGCAGCTTGTGGCAGGGGGCTGCAGATACGCAGTATTTT. Its translation is CASSLWQGAADTQYF.

In this sample, this clonotype turned up many times. This chain connects TRBV3-1 to TRBJ1-5; 9 positions agree with TRBD1. With V trimmed by 1 base and J by 1 base, 2 bases remained unmatched. Per the germline V gene, CDR1 is LGHDT and CDR2 is YNNKEL (reference sequence). The CDR3 is made up of 16 amino acids. In DNA form, the CDR3 reads TGTGCCAGCAGCCAAGGGACAGGGGTAAGCAATCAGCCCCAGCATTTT. It is translated as CASSQGTGVSNQPQHF. The full variable domain, completed using reference TRBV3-1 and TRBJ1-5, is DTAVSQTPKYLVTQMGNDKSIKCEQNLGHDTMYWYKQDSKKFLKIMFSYNNKELIINETVPNRFSPKSPDKAHLNLHINSLELGDSAVYFCASSQGTGVSNQPQHFGDGTRLSIL.

Many counts were recorded for this clonotype. The V and J genes are TRBV2 and TRBJ1-6; 10 bases line up with TRBD1. This CDR3 spans 14 amino acids. V was pared by 7 bases and J by 9 bases, with 6 bases of the junction left unmatched. CDR1 is SNHLY and CDR2 is FYNNEI in the germline V gene. The DNA for the CDR3 is TGTGCCAGCAAAGGGACAGGGGCCGGTTCACCCCTCCACTTT. It specifies CASKGTGAGSPLHF.

This clonotype was counted at least ten times. The chain has TRBV11-2 and TRBJ2-7; unclear D gene. CDR3 length equals 14 residues. V gave up 5 bases and J gave up 0 bases, with 11 bases separating them. Germline CDR1 is SGHAT and CDR2 is FQNNGV. The CDR3 DNA is TGTGCCAGCAGCGTTTCTGGGCCCTCCTACGAGCAGTACTTC. Amino acid sequence: CASSVSGPSYEQYF.

The J gene is TRBJ2-5, the V gene TRBV5-1; D possibly corresponds to TRBD1 (5 bases). CDR3 length equals 14 residues. CDR1 SGHRS and CDR2 YFSETQ come from the germline V gene. Trimming left V 0 bases short and J 2 bases short, with 8 bases between. The DNA of the CDR3 is TGCGCCAGCAGCTTGGAGGGGCCTCAAGAGACCCAGTACTTC. It specifies CASSLEGPQETQYF.